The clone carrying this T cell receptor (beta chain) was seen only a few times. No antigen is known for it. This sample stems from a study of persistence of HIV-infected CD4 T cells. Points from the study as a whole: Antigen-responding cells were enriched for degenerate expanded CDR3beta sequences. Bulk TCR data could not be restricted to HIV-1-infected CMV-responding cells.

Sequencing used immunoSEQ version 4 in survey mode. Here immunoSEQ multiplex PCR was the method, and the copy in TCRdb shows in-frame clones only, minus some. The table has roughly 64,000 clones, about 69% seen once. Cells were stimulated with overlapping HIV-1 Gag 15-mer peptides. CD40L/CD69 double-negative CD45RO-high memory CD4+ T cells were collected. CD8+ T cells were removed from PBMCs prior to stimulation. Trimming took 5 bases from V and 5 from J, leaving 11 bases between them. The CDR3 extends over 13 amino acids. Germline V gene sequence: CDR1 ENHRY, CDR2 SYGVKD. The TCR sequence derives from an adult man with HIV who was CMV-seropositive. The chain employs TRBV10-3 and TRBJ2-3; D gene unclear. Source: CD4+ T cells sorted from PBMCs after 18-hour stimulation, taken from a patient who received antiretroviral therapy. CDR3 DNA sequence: TGTGCCATCAGTTCCGAGGTTCTAGATACGCAGTATTTT. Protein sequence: CAISSEVLDTQYF.